One sample yielded the 27 T cell receptor beta chains listed below, sequenced in a study of cytomegalovirus exposure and HLA in healthy donors. With 60 Vbeta and 13 Jbeta primers, the PCR was carried out. Produced via immunoSEQ multiplex PCR; TCRdb's table is partial and in-frame only. The sample contains around 67,000 clones, approximately 71% of which appear only once. The sequenced material came from PBMCs. The receptors shown here come from a woman aged 25 to 39 in good health and CMV-seronegative.

The chain is built from TRBV5-5 and TRBJ2-2; D uncertain. Germline V gives CDR1 SGHKS, CDR2 YYEKEE (reference sequence). V gave up 1 base and J gave up 0 bases, with 7 bases separating them. The CDR3 totals 15 residues. CDR3: CASSLWQANTGELFF. DNA of the CDR3: TGTGCCAGCAGCTTGTGGCAGGCGAACACCGGGGAGCTGTTTTTT.

V and J are TRBV5-5 and TRBJ2-7; tentatively, D is TRBD1 (6 bases). The CDR3 is 14 residues long. V was cut by 0 bases and J by 0 bases, with 7 bases left in between. CDR1 and CDR2 (germline): SGHKS, YYEKEE (reference sequence). CDR3 sequence reads: CASSLDRASYEQYF. CDR3 DNA: TGTGCCAGCAGCTTGGACAGGGCCTCCTACGAGCAGTACTTC.

The chain employs TRBV7-3 and TRBJ2-3; TRBD2 might be the D (5 bases). The CDR3 extends over 15 amino acids. The germline gives CDR1 SGHTA, CDR2 FQGTGA. V lost 3 bases and J 2 bases, leaving 12 bases between the germline ends. CDR3 protein: CASSLSGILTDTQYF. The DNA for the CDR3 is TGTGCCAGCAGCTTGTCCGGGATACTCACAGATACGCAGTATTTT.

V and J are TRBV11-2 and TRBJ2-1, with D maybe TRBD2 (5 bases). V was shortened by 4 bases and J by 6 bases, with 13 bases between the two germline ends. The germline gives CDR1 SGHAT, CDR2 FQNNGV. The CDR3 runs to 14 residues. The CDR3 is CASSSVHGSNEQFF. The CDR3 nucleotides read TGTGCCAGCAGCTCAGTACATGGGAGCAATGAGCAGTTCTTC.

V is TRBV6-1 and J is TRBJ1-5; tentative D call: TRBD1 (5 bases). V shed 3 bases and J shed 0 bases, with 15 bases lying between them. Germline V gives CDR1 MNHNS, CDR2 SASEGT. The CDR3 covers 17 residues. CDR3: CASSEQGWMISNQPQHF. The CDR3, as DNA: TGTGCCAGCAGTGAGCAGGGCTGGATGATTAGCAATCAGCCCCAGCATTTT.

The rearrangement uses TRBV5-6 and TRBJ2-7; D unresolved. Germline CDR1 reads SGHDT; CDR2 reads YYEEEE. This CDR3 comprises 17 residues. The ends were cut back, 1 base at V and 0 bases at J, with 17 bases in the middle. In DNA form, the CDR3 reads TGTGCCAGCAGCTTGTTTTCGTGGCGGCCGGGCTCCTACGAGCAGTACTTC. Its protein product is CASSLFSWRPGSYEQYF.

This clone was picked up one time. The V call is TRBV19, the J call TRBJ1-2; D ambiguous. Per germline, CDR1 LNHDA and CDR2 SQIVND (reference sequence). This CDR3 spans 13 amino acids. The V gene lost 5 bases and the J gene lost 0 bases, with 7 bases spanning the gap. Here the CDR3 DNA reads TGTGCCAGTAGTCGACTGTCTAACTATGGCTACACCTTC. Its translation is CASSRLSNYGYTF.

The J gene is TRBJ2-1, the V gene TRBV5-1; TRBD1 matches at 10 bases. V was pared by 4 bases and J by 9 bases, with 13 bases of the junction left unmatched. The CDR3 runs 16 residues. Germline CDR1 SGHRS, CDR2 YFSETQ. In DNA form, the CDR3 reads TGCGCCAGCAGCCCAATCGGGACAGGGGTAAACACTGAGCAGTTCTTC. Translated, it gives CASSPIGTGVNTEQFF.

This clone occurred a few times. This chain uses TRBV10-3 with TRBJ2-7, with D possibly TRBD1 on 5 matching bases. Per the germline V gene, CDR1 is ENHRY and CDR2 is SYGVKD. V dropped 3 bases and J dropped 4 bases, with 13 bases sitting between them. CDR3 size: 14 residues. CDR3 sequence reads: CAISDPRGAYEQYF. In DNA form, the CDR3 reads TGTGCCATCAGTGATCCCCGTGGGGCATACGAGCAGTACTTC.

The gene calls are TRBV6-5 and TRBJ2-3, with D possibly being TRBD2 (7 bases). The CDR3 runs to 12 residues. V lost 6 bases, J lost 11 bases, and 15 bases lay in between. CDR1 MNHEY and CDR2 SVGAGI come from the germline V gene. The CDR3 is CASREGGLKQYF. The CDR3 DNA sequence: TGTGCCAGCAGAGAGGGGGGGTTAAAGCAGTATTTT.

The CDR3 protein is CASSLVVGAEYEQYF. CDR3 DNA sequence: TGTGCCAGCAGCTTAGTAGTGGGGGCGGAATACGAGCAGTACTTC. The V gene is TRBV7-9, the J gene TRBJ2-5, with D possibly TRBD1 on 6 matching bases. The DNA end is a closer match to TRBJ2-7, so the J assignment may be wrong. The CDR3 is 15 residues long. Germline V lookup: CDR1 SEHNR, CDR2 FQNEAQ (reference sequence).

The chain uses TRBV11-1 and TRBJ1-2, with a weak D call TRBD1 (5 bases). This CDR3 is built from 16 residues. The germline gives CDR1 SGHAT, CDR2 FQDESV (reference sequence). V was pared by 3 bases and J by 8 bases, with 22 bases between. As DNA, the CDR3 is TGTGCCAGCAGCTTGCCGGACCAGGGCCCGAGAAGGGGCTACACCTTC. Translating gives CASSLPDQGPRRGYTF.

DNA of the CDR3: TGTGCCAGCAGAGGTGGGGACAGGGGGCGGTCAGGAAACACCATATATTTT. It is translated as CASRGGDRGRSGNTIYF. The V call is TRBV2, the J call TRBJ1-3, with 12 bases fitting TRBD1. The CDR3 spans 17 residues. The germline V gene encodes CDR1 SNHLY and CDR2 FYNNEI. The ends lost 6 bases at V and 4 bases at J; junction bases unmatched: 10. Combining the CDR3 with reference TRBV2 and TRBJ1-3 gives the whole variable domain EPEVTQTPSHQVTQMGQEVILRCVPISNHLYFYWYRQILGQKVEFLVSFYNNEISEKSEIFDDQFSVERPDGSNFTLKIRSTKLEDSAMYFCASRGGDRGRSGNTIYFGEGSWLTVV.

The V gene is TRBV11-3, the J gene TRBJ2-3; 11 bases map to TRBD1. The CDR3 extends over 17 amino acids. Germline trimming cut 4 bases from V and 1 base from J; bases unmatched to any gene: 7. The V gene's germline CDR1 is SGHNT and CDR2 YENEEA. Here the CDR3 reads CASSWGTGGLGTDTQYF. CDR3 in DNA: TGTGCCAGCAGCTGGGGGACAGGGGGACTCGGCACAGATACGCAGTATTTT.

The CDR3 DNA follows: TGTGCCAGCAGCCCACCAGGGGGTTTTGATTCCTACGAGCAGTACTTC. This translates into CASSPPGGFDSYEQYF. The rearrangement uses TRBV7-8 and TRBJ2-7, with 7 bases aligning to TRBD1. Germline V gene sequence: CDR1 SGHVS, CDR2 FQNEAQ. J gave up 1 base and V 5 bases, and 11 bases lay outside the gene matches. The CDR3 extends over 16 amino acids. The full variable domain, completed using reference TRBV7-8 and TRBJ2-7, is GAGVSQSPRYKVAKRGQDVALRCDPISGHVSLFWYQQALGQGPEFLTYFQNEAQLDKSGLPSDRFFAERPEGSVSTLKIQRTQQEDSAVYLCASSPPGGFDSYEQYFGPGTRLTVT.

The chain links TRBV6-5 to TRBJ2-1, with 7 bases aligning to TRBD1. The CDR3 is 14 amino acids. The J segment lost 6 bases and the V segment lost 6 bases, leaving 8 bases of the junction unmatched. Germline CDR1 and CDR2: MNHEY and SVGAGI. CDR3 amino acids: CASRRQGWGNEQFF. CDR3 nucleotides: TGTGCCAGCAGAAGACAGGGTTGGGGCAATGAGCAGTTCTTC.

This rearrangement joins TRBV5-5 to TRBJ2-7; TRBD1 matches at 7 bases. With 0 bases clipped from V and 4 bases from J, the junction kept 1 base outside the gene matches. CDR3 length: 13 amino acids. Germline V gene sequence: CDR1 SGHKS, CDR2 YYEKEE (reference sequence). The CDR3 spells CASSLDRGYEQYF. The CDR3 coding sequence is TGTGCCAGCAGCTTGGACAGGGGTTACGAGCAGTACTTC.

V and J are TRBV7-8 and TRBJ1-6; D gene uncertain. In germline, CDR1 is SGHVS, CDR2 FQNEAQ. The CDR3 has 16 residues. The ends were cut back, 5 bases at V and 12 bases at J, with 23 bases in the middle. CDR3 nucleotide sequence: TGTGCCAGCAGCCGAGAGGGTGGTAACGCTCCTCTACCCCTCCACTTT. Its protein is CASSREGGNAPLPLHF. Full variable domain (missing parts from reference TRBV7-8 and TRBJ1-6): GAGVSQSPRYKVAKRGQDVALRCDPISGHVSLFWYQQALGQGPEFLTYFQNEAQLDKSGLPSDRFFAERPEGSVSTLKIQRTQQEDSAVYLCASSREGGNAPLPLHFGNGTRLTVT.

V usage is TRBV30 and J usage is TRBJ1-6, with TRBD1 identical over 8 bases. The CDR3 is 13 residues long. J gave up 13 bases and V 0 bases, and 5 bases lay outside the gene matches. From germline, CDR1 is GTSNPN and CDR2 SVGIG (reference sequence). In DNA, the CDR3 is TGTGCCTGGAGTGTACAGGGGGACGCTCCCCTCCACTTT. Encoded protein: CAWSVQGDAPLHF.

This clone showed up just a few times. The chain links TRBV18 to TRBJ1-1, with unresolved D. Per germline, CDR1 KGHSH and CDR2 LQKENI. The CDR3 is 13 amino acids. Trimming removed 2 bases at V and 7 bases at J, with 11 bases between. The CDR3 protein is CASSPTTASEAFF. CDR3 sequence (DNA): TGTGCCAGCTCACCAACCACAGCCAGTGAAGCTTTCTTT.

This clone has just one count. J is TRBJ2-3 and V is TRBV7-9; 10 bases map to TRBD1. CDR3 length: 18 amino acids. The trim removed 5 bases at V and 3 bases at J, leaving 14 bases unmatched. Germline V gives CDR1 SEHNR, CDR2 FQNEAQ (reference sequence). The CDR3 here is CASSPRGWGQGKTDTQYF. Written as DNA, the CDR3 is TGTGCCAGCAGCCCTAGAGGTTGGGGACAGGGGAAAACAGATACGCAGTATTTT. Combining the CDR3 with reference TRBV7-9 and TRBJ2-3 gives the whole variable domain DTGVSQNPRHKITKRGQNVTFRCDPISEHNRLYWYRQTLGQGPEFLTYFQNEAQLEKSRLLSDRFSAERPKGSFSTLEIQRTEQGDSAMYLCASSPRGWGQGKTDTQYFGPGTRLTVL.

This chain links TRBV11-1 with TRBJ2-1; 10 bases map to TRBD1. Germline V gene lookup returns CDR1 SGHAT and CDR2 FQDESV (reference sequence). The CDR3 length is 15 residues. The ends lost 3 bases at V and 8 bases at J; junction bases unmatched: 7. The CDR3 here is CASSFSGTGDHEQFF. In DNA form, the CDR3 reads TGTGCCAGCAGCTTCTCCGGGACAGGGGATCATGAGCAGTTCTTC.

This clone was detected only a few times. The J gene is TRBJ1-2, the V gene TRBV6-6; 8 nucleotides agree with TRBD1. Germline-derived CDR1 and CDR2 are MNHNY and SVGAGI (reference sequence). This CDR3 is built from 13 residues. The trim removed 6 bases at V and 8 bases at J, leaving 8 bases unmatched. This chain's CDR3 is CASSSDRVGGYTF. CDR3 sequence (DNA): TGTGCCAGCAGCTCGGACAGGGTTGGCGGCTACACCTTC.

The chain carries TRBV4-2 and TRBJ1-5, with D unclear. The CDR3 spans 13 residues. V dropped 1 base and J dropped 4 bases, with 5 bases sitting between them. Germline loops: CDR1 LGHNA, CDR2 YNFKEQ. The CDR3 here is CASSQGRNQPQHF. CDR3 coding DNA: TGTGCCAGCAGCCAAGGCAGGAATCAGCCCCAGCATTTT.

This clone appeared many times. The rearrangement links TRBV27 to TRBJ2-7, with D possibly matching TRBD2 (7 bases). CDR1 is MNHEY, CDR2 SMNVEV, per germline (reference sequence). This CDR3 spans 16 amino acids. V gave up 3 bases and J gave up 1 base, with 16 bases separating them. In DNA, the CDR3 is TGTGCCAGCAGTTTCCTTAGGGGGGGGCCTTCCTACGAGCAGTACTTC. Its translation: CASSFLRGGPSYEQYF.

The chain is built from TRBV11-2 and TRBJ1-2, with D possibly being TRBD1 (5 bases). Trimming stripped 0 bases from V and 6 bases from J, with 14 bases between. Germline assignment: CDR1 SGHAT and CDR2 FQNNGV. The CDR3 consists of 15 residues. The CDR3 reads CASSLDRGRGHGYTF. The CDR3 DNA is TGTGCCAGCAGCTTAGATCGTGGAAGGGGTCATGGCTACACCTTC.

The chain is built from TRBV19 and TRBJ2-7, with TRBD1 matching over 11 bases. Germline V gene data show CDR1 as LNHDA and CDR2 as SQIVND (reference sequence). The V gene end was trimmed by 5 bases and the J gene end by 2 bases; junction bases not matched to a gene: 8. This CDR3 has 16 amino acids. The CDR3 DNA reads TGTGCCAGTAGTCCCCAGGGACAGGGGGGAGCCTACGAGCAGTACTTC. Its translation: CASSPQGQGGAYEQYF.